The 9 T cell receptor beta chains presented below share a single source sample, sequenced in a study of T-cell memory formation after mild COVID-19. TCRdb used MiXCR to reprocess the 5' RACE reads, holding one entry per CDR3 protein. The data show over 95,000 distinct CDR3 sequences, 20% to 25% seen once. Sequencing was performed on PBMCs or a T cell subset sorted from them (not recorded which). Receptor source: a man between 18 and 35 years old who had mild COVID-19 (a few samples of this study predate the infection). Cell type and time point are not known.

The chain uses TRBV12-3 or TRBV12-4 and TRBJ2-7; TRBD2 aligns across 7 bases. This CDR3 is built from 14 residues. Losses at the gene ends were 3 bases for V and 6 bases for J; bases not matched to a gene: 8. In DNA form, the CDR3 reads TGTGCCAGCAGTTTCGGGGGGTCTAGCGGCGAGCAGTACGTC. It specifies CASSFGGSSGEQYV.

The chain uses TRBV20-1 and TRBJ2-1, with 7 nucleotides matching TRBD1. The length of the CDR3 is 14 residues. Germline V gene sequence: CDR1 DFQATT, CDR2 SNEGSKA (reference sequence). Trimming took 6 bases from V and 0 from J; bases not matched to a gene: 5. Written as DNA, the CDR3 is TGCAGTGCCAGGGACAGCAGCTCCTACAATGAGCAGTTCTTC. Amino acid sequence: CSARDSSSYNEQFF.

This clonotype was picked up a small number of times. The J gene is TRBJ1-5, the V gene TRBV4-2, with a weak D call TRBD1 (6 bases). CDR3 length: 16 residues. The V end was cut by 1 base, the J end by 3 bases, with 13 bases between. Germline CDR1 and CDR2: LGHNA and YNFKEQ. CDR3 loop: CASSQAAGAYNQPQHF. In DNA form, the CDR3 reads TGTGCCAGCAGCCAAGCTGCAGGGGCCTACAATCAGCCCCAGCATTTT.

The V and J genes are TRBV11-2 and TRBJ1-1; D is ambiguous. Trimming took off 6 bases at V and 3 bases at J, with 14 bases between the two ends. The CDR3 length is 14 residues. Germline CDR1 and CDR2: SGHAT and FQNNGV. The CDR3 region has the DNA TGTGCCAGCAGACTCGGTGCAGTCTACACTGAAGCTTTCTTT. Translation gives CASRLGAVYTEAFF.

This clonotype was counted only a few times. This chain joins TRBV20-1 and TRBJ2-7, with D possibly TRBD1 on 6 matching bases. Per the germline V gene, CDR1 is DFQATT and CDR2 is SNEGSKA (reference sequence). V gave up 2 bases and J gave up 7 bases, with 12 bases separating them. This CDR3 is 12 amino acids long. CDR3 residues: CSARHRVGEQYF. The CDR3 nucleotides read TGCAGTGCTAGACACAGGGTGGGGGAGCAGTACTTC.

This clonotype has just a few counts. V and J are TRBV5-6 and TRBJ2-1; 9 nucleotides align to TRBD2. The germline V gene encodes CDR1 SGHDT and CDR2 YYEEEE. V shed 3 bases, J shed 10 bases, and the junction held 2 bases outside the gene matches. The CDR3 totals 12 residues. The CDR3 DNA follows: TGTGCCAGCAGCTCGGGGACTAGCGAGCAGTTCTTC. It specifies CASSSGTSEQFF. Based on the CDR3 plus reference TRBV5-6 and TRBJ2-1, the full variable domain is DAGVTQSPTHLIKTRGQQVTLRCSPKSGHDTVSWYQQALGQGPQFIFQYYEEEERQRGNFPDRFSGHQFPNYSSELNVNALLLGDSALYLCASSSGTSEQFFGPGTRLTVL.

The J gene is TRBJ2-1, the V gene TRBV13, with TRBD2 identical over 9 bases. After removal of 3 bases from V and 3 bases from J, the junction contained 0 bases not matched to a gene. The CDR3 consists of 14 residues. The germline gives CDR1 PRHDT, CDR2 FYEKMQ (reference sequence). CDR3 sequence reads: CASSFSGGYNEQFF. The CDR3 nucleotides read TGTGCCAGCAGCTTTAGCGGGGGCTACAATGAGCAGTTCTTC. Full variable domain (outside the CDR3, taken from reference TRBV13 and TRBJ2-1): AAGVIQSPRHLIKEKRETATLKCYPIPRHDTVYWYQQGPGQDPQFLISFYEKMQSDKGSIPDRFSAQQFSDYHSELNMSSLELGDSALYFCASSFSGGYNEQFFGPGTRLTVL.

The chain couples TRBV5-1 to TRBJ2-3; D gene ambiguous. Germline V gene lookup returns CDR1 SGHRS and CDR2 YFSETQ. CDR3 size: 16 residues. V was trimmed by 6 bases and J by 2 bases, leaving 19 bases between them. The CDR3 protein is CASKLVENTLTDTQYF. In nucleotides, the CDR3 is TGCGCCAGCAAACTTGTGGAGAACACTCTCACAGATACGCAGTATTTT.

This clonotype turned up a few times. The J gene is TRBJ2-3, the V gene TRBV9, with 8 positions matching TRBD1. J lost 4 bases, V lost 8 bases, and 6 bases had no gene match. CDR3 length: 13 residues. Germline CDR1 is SGDLS and CDR2 is YYNGEE. In DNA, the CDR3 is TGTGCCAGAGGCAGGGGGCGCCCAGATACGCAGTATTTT. Translating it yields CARGRGRPDTQYF.